Listed here are 18 T cell receptor beta chains from one sample, sequenced in a study of cytomegalovirus exposure and HLA in healthy donors. The study ran its PCR with 60 Vbeta and 13 Jbeta primers. Assay: immunoSEQ multiplex PCR; the TCRdb copy retains only in-frame clones and omits some. Among approximately 130,000 clones listed, about 81% were seen once. The sample comprised PBMCs. The receptor source for this set is a woman aged 45 to 65 in good health and CMV-seropositive.

This clone occurred a few times. This sample also contains other DNA sequences that code for the same CDR3. V and J are TRBV2 and TRBJ2-7, with 7 bases identical to TRBD2. The CDR3 spans 15 residues. The trim removed 4 bases at V and 1 base at J, leaving 7 bases unmatched. In germline, CDR1 is SNHLY, CDR2 FYNNEI. The CDR3 spells CASSAETGGSYEQYF. DNA of the CDR3: TGTGCCAGCAGTGCGGAAACGGGGGGTTCCTACGAGCAGTACTTC.

V gene TRBV10-1 combines with J gene TRBJ2-7; TRBD2 might be the D (7 bases). V lost 9 bases and J lost 2, with 20 bases in between. This CDR3 has 15 amino acids. Germline V gene data show CDR1 as WNHNN and CDR2 as SYGVQD (reference sequence). The CDR3 DNA follows: TGCGCCAGTCCAGGGGCGGGAGAGGAGGCCTACGAGCAGTACTTC. Encoded protein: CASPGAGEEAYEQYF.

The rearrangement links TRBV30 to TRBJ2-5; no clear D. Trimming took 3 bases from V and 5 from J, leaving 16 bases between them. CDR3 length equals 14 residues. The V gene's germline CDR1 is GTSNPN and CDR2 SVGIG (reference sequence). CDR3 residues: CAWSPNGLKETQYF. The CDR3 nucleotides read TGTGCCTGGAGCCCAAACGGTTTGAAGGAGACCCAGTACTTC.

This chain connects TRBV2 to TRBJ1-3; weak D call: TRBD1 (5 bases). Looked up from germline, CDR1 is SNHLY and CDR2 is FYNNEI. CDR3 size: 18 residues. V was shortened by 1 base and J by 0 bases, with 16 bases between the two germline ends. The CDR3 DNA reads as TGTGCCAGCAGTGAAGTCTGGGGGGGTTACAGCTCTGGAAACACCATATATTTT. Its protein product is CASSEVWGGYSSGNTIYF.

The chain combines TRBV5-4 with TRBJ1-4; TRBD1 matches at 8 bases. Germline CDR1 SGHNT, CDR2 YYREEE (reference sequence). There are 16 residues in the CDR3. Germline trimming cut 4 bases from V and 2 bases from J; bases unmatched to any gene: 7. CDR3: CASSRGQGSTNEKLFF. The CDR3 bases are TGTGCCAGCAGCAGAGGACAGGGCTCGACTAATGAAAAACTGTTTTTT.

The chain uses TRBV29-1 and TRBJ2-1; 11 nucleotides align to TRBD2. J lost 13 bases, V lost 5 bases, and 4 bases had no gene match. This CDR3 contains 11 residues. The V gene's germline CDR1 is SQVTM and CDR2 ANQGSEA. CDR3 in DNA: TGCAGCGTTCCTCTAGCGGGAGGACAGTTCTTC. As protein: CSVPLAGGQFF.

This chain joins TRBV7-6 and TRBJ2-3, with TRBD2 identical over 12 bases. The CDR3 is 16 amino acids. V lost 1 base, J lost 8 bases, and 7 bases stayed unmatched. Germline loops: CDR1 SGHVS, CDR2 FNYEAQ. The DNA for the CDR3 is TGTGCCAGCAGCTTAGTCCTAGCGGGAGGGCTGGGTACGCAGTATTTT. Protein sequence: CASSLVLAGGLGTQYF.

The rearrangement uses TRBV29-1 and TRBJ1-1; TRBD1 aligns across 9 bases. This CDR3 contains 15 residues. Germline assignment: CDR1 SQVTM and CDR2 ANQGSEA. The trim removed 1 base at V and 4 bases at J, leaving 7 bases unmatched. The CDR3 nucleotides read TGCAGCGTTGAAGCGTCACAGGGGGCCGTCACTGAAGCTTTCTTT. It codes for CSVEASQGAVTEAFF. Using reference TRBV29-1 and TRBJ1-1 for the parts outside the CDR3, the full variable domain is SAVISQKPSRDICQRGTSLTIQCQVDSQVTMMFWYRQQPGQSLTLIATANQGSEATYESGFVIDKFPISRPNLTFSTLTVSNMSPEDSSIYLCSVEASQGAVTEAFFGQGTRLTVV.

The chain has TRBV19 and TRBJ1-2, with 8 bases lining up with TRBD1. Trimming cost V 5 bases and J 4 bases; bases outside gene matches: 6. Per the germline V gene, CDR1 is LNHDA and CDR2 is SQIVND (reference sequence). The CDR3 sequence is 14 residues long. The CDR3 nucleotides read TGTGCCAGTAGTGAGACAGGGGTCGTCTATGGCTACACCTTC. Translated: CASSETGVVYGYTF.

The CDR3 nucleotides read TGTGCCAGCAGCTTACAGGGGGCCGTGGGCTACACCTTC. It yields the protein CASSLQGAVGYTF. The rearrangement links TRBV7-9 to TRBJ1-2; 8 positions agree with TRBD1. The CDR3 is 13 amino acids. Per the germline V gene, CDR1 is SEHNR and CDR2 is FQNEAQ (reference sequence). J lost 8 bases, V lost 2 bases, and 4 bases had no gene match.

This clone was counted a few times. The chain joins TRBV7-9 to TRBJ1-5; D is ambiguous. The V end was cut by 5 bases, the J end by 3 bases, with 5 bases between. Per germline, CDR1 SEHNR and CDR2 FQNEAQ (reference sequence). This CDR3 spans 12 amino acids. CDR3 in amino acids: CASSTDNQPQHF. CDR3 nucleotide sequence: TGTGCCAGCAGCACAGACAATCAGCCCCAGCATTTT.

The CDR3 DNA is TGCGCCAGCAGCTTGGAACAAGACACTGAAGCTTTCTTT. It translates to CASSLEQDTEAFF. The rearrangement uses TRBV5-1 and TRBJ1-1, with no clear D. Deletions cut 0 bases from V and 3 bases from J, with 6 bases between. The germline CDR1 and CDR2 sequences are SGHRS and YFSETQ. The CDR3 has 13 amino acids.

The gene calls are TRBV14 and TRBJ2-2; D is possibly TRBD2 (6 bases). CDR3 length: 15 amino acids. Trimming cost V 1 base and J 5 bases, with 11 bases left between them. Looked up from germline, CDR1 is SGHDN and CDR2 is FVKESK. The CDR3 here is CASSQGIAGTGELFF. The DNA for the CDR3 is TGTGCCAGCAGCCAAGGGATTGCGGGGACCGGGGAGCTGTTTTTT.

This chain joins TRBV9 and TRBJ2-2; D ambiguous. V lost 0 bases, J lost 4 bases, and 13 bases lay in between. The CDR3 sequence is 16 residues long. Per germline, CDR1 SGDLS and CDR2 YYNGEE. CDR3 protein: CASSVESGSPTGELFF. The CDR3 DNA reads TGTGCCAGCAGCGTAGAGTCCGGGTCCCCCACCGGGGAGCTGTTTTTT.

The V gene is TRBV20-1, the J gene TRBJ1-1, with 7 nucleotides matching TRBD1. Losses at the gene ends were 5 bases for V and 13 bases for J; bases not matched to a gene: 10. Germline CDR1 reads DFQATT; CDR2 reads SNEGSKA (reference sequence). CDR3 length: 11 amino acids. CDR3 DNA: TGCAGTGCTTCGGGACAGCCCACCATTTTCTTT. Translating it yields CSASGQPTIFF.

This clone was seen more than once but under ten times. This rearrangement joins TRBV5-1 to TRBJ2-3; 12 bases are shared with TRBD2. The germline CDR1 and CDR2 sequences are SGHRS and YFSETQ. This CDR3 comprises 17 residues. V was clipped by 0 bases and J by 2 bases; unmatched bases: 4. The CDR3 is CASSLALAGGPTDTQYF. DNA for the CDR3: TGCGCCAGCAGCTTGGCCCTAGCGGGGGGGCCCACAGATACGCAGTATTTT.

V gene TRBV18 combines with J gene TRBJ2-7; the D gene is possibly TRBD2 (8 bases). Deletions cut 0 bases from V and 3 bases from J, with 15 bases between. The germline gives CDR1 KGHSH, CDR2 LQKENI. The CDR3 extends over 16 amino acids. In DNA form, the CDR3 reads TGTGCCAGCTCACCACCGAAGGGGGCGGGGGGCTACGAGCAGTACTTC. Encoded protein: CASSPPKGAGGYEQYF.

This chain links TRBV7-2 with TRBJ1-3; D is uncertain. This CDR3 region has 15 residues. The V end lost 1 base, the J end lost 4 bases, and 11 bases lay between the germline ends. Per the germline V gene, CDR1 is SGHTA and CDR2 is FQGNSA. CDR3 residues: CASSLVTGRGNTIYF. Written as DNA, the CDR3 is TGTGCCAGCAGCTTAGTAACGGGGAGGGGAAACACCATATATTTT.